This T cell receptor beta chain appears in the sequencing data of a study of control samples from healthy donors and cancer patients (dated by TCRdb to about 2020). V lost 6 bases and J lost 8 bases; the stretch between them is 16 bases long. Reading from cysteine to phenylalanine, the CDR3 counts 13 amino acids. Just CDR3 DNA is preserved here, 39 bases in frame from base 1. CDR1 and CDR2 are drawn from the germline V gene (reference sequence): MNHEY, SMNVEV. Worth noting for this clone: Its antigen is not yet known.

Library preparation used the immunoSEQ multiplex PCR assay. TCRdb limited this immuneACCESS table to in-frame rearrangements with V and J called. A share of clones is missing; checked studies link under half to unresolved V genes, and the rest is unexplained. The table for this sample records around 190,000 clones. The top ten constitute roughly 2% of the sample. Rearrangement joined TRBV27 to TRBJ1-2; the D gene is possibly TRBD1, with 5 bases matching. Sequencing input: blood. The receptor was isolated from a woman under 40 in good health. The CDR3 is CASSFGARTGYTF. The DNA sequence is given as TGTGCCAGCAGCTTCGGGGCCAGGACCGGCTACACCTTC.